This TCR beta chain was observed in a study of Ad26.COV2.S vaccination and SARS-CoV-2 variants. Whole-study context: By the intramuscular route, Ad26.COV2.S was given once, or twice 56 days apart.

Generated by immunoSEQ multiplex PCR, the TCRdb table keeps only in-frame clones and is missing some. This table has fewer than 600,000 clones, roughly 87% appearing once. The CDR3 extends over 14 amino acids. Germline trimming cut 6 bases from V and 0 bases from J; bases unmatched to any gene: 2. Germline V gene lookup returns CDR1 LNHDA and CDR2 SQIVND (reference sequence). A word on this clone: Its antigen is not known.

Notes on the study in general: Researchers cautioned that TCR breadth and depth analyses may have underestimated total T cell responses.

Described treatment: roughly 20 received Ad26.COV2.S at low or high dose, single or two shots; 5 received placebo; per-sample allocation not given. Samples analyzed were those drawn on day 63 after the first vaccine or placebo injection. This vaccine is an Ad26 vector that expresses the Wuhan-strain SARS-CoV-2 spike. This receptor was identified in a person aged 18-60 years who received the Ad26.COV2.S COVID-19 vaccine or a placebo. The specimen comprised peripheral blood, sampled in a trial of Ad26.COV2.S vaccine versus placebo. The gene calls are TRBV19 and TRBJ2-1; 7 bases align to TRBD1. CDR3 nucleotides: TGTGCCAGTAGGCACAGGGGCTCCTACAATGAGCAGTTCTTC. Protein sequence: CASRHRGSYNEQFF.